This entry features one TCR beta chain sequence. Its antigen is unknown. One base away there is no much larger clone; base qualities are not given. Cut back by 4 bases and 7 bases, the V and J ends lie 11 bases apart. The CDR3 holds 13 amino acids from the cysteine to the phenylalanine. This entry keeps only the CDR3 DNA: 39 bases, framed from base 1. CDR1 SGHVS and CDR2 FQNEAQ were looked up in the germline V gene. Patients were selected on the basis of adequate residual fresh-frozen tumor tissue and more than two years of available survival data. Although molecular status otherwise differed among the glioblastoma patients, no patient had an isocitrate dehydrogenase mutation. PBMC were collected before vaccination, two weeks after the third vaccination, and at tumor progression if tumor progression occurred. Genomic DNA was extracted with the Qiagen DNeasy Blood extraction Kit. TCRB CDR3 regions were amplified from roughly 1.8 ug genomic DNA, or all available DNA if less, using the immunoSEQ assay. Multiplex PCR used 60 forward primers for TCR V beta segments and 13 reverse primers for J beta segments. To estimate the number of reads per starting template, synthetic control templates were added to each sample at limiting dilution. The Illumina HiSeq System generated 87 bp sequencing reads. Regarding the original processing steps: PCR and sequencing errors were removed by merging closely related sequences with a nearest neighbor algorithm. TCR overlap was measured as the percentage of unique tumor TCR beta sequences also present in the same patient's peripheral blood. What TCRdb holds here is the immuneACCESS table cut down to in-frame rearrangements. Part of the clones is not present; checked against another copy, under half of the missing clones reflect an unresolved V gene, and the others are unexplained. V, J and clone size reflect that table, while D and trimming were determined from the DNA. The sample yields fewer than 85,000 clones; 82% were counted once. The ten largest clones add up to around 2.3% of the sample.

The sample comes from a study of glioma-infiltrating T cells after dendritic cell vaccination (dated by TCRdb to 2016 to 2017). For the study in its entirety: Of the roughly 15 glioblastoma patients in the cohort, all drawn from Phase I and II dendritic cell vaccination trials, 9 were newly diagnosed and 6 had recurrent disease. To make the vaccine, monocyte-derived dendritic cells were cultured for approximately 7 days with IL-4 and GM-CSF and then pulsed overnight with autologous tumor lysate. Each patient got three intradermal injections of the dendritic cell vaccine, spaced at biweekly intervals, in the arm below the axilla. In glioblastoma patients vaccinated with dendritic cells, deep sequencing of TCR beta CDR3 regions served to measure tumor-infiltrating lymphocyte content and to compare repertoires between tumor and blood. Between about 2003 and 2012, patients were given autologous tumor lysate-pulsed dendritic cell vaccination. TCR sequencing metrics, including TIL content and tumor-blood repertoire overlap, were correlated with survival after dendritic cell vaccination. Broad study findings and their caveats: After dendritic cell vaccination, a higher estimated pretreatment TIL content predicted longer time to progression and longer overall survival. No direct relationship between TCR clonality and survival was found, suggesting that a diverse polyclonal response may matter. The cohort was small and heterogeneous, only a few patients had full blood and tumor sets, and even fewer had initial-recurrent tumor pairs. The three-group TCR overlap response model was characterized as speculative, and prospective validation of the model was stated to be required.

The clonotype originates from a human donor with glioblastoma. The source material was blood, sampled before dendritic cell vaccination. The chain employs TRBV7-8 and TRBJ1-5; D gene: possibly TRBD1, on 5 matching bases. The nucleotide sequence reads as follows: TGTGCCAGCAGCTGGAACGGGGGACAGCCCCAGCATTTT. Translated, this is CASSWNGGQPQHF.